These 10 T cell receptor beta chains were all obtained from the same sample, sequenced in a study of CD8+ T cells in alopecia areata. Treatment: oral pan-JAK inhibitor, 5-10 mg twice daily. cDNA serving as the sequencing template came from extracted, reverse transcribed RNA. Some clones are missing from TCRdb's copy, which holds only in-frame ones; the method was immunoSEQ multiplex PCR. The top ten clones hold around 1.2% of a sample with 200,000 to 250,000 clones, approximately 67% of them seen once. The source material was CD4+ T cells sorted from blood, sampled at approximately week 44, from a patient treated with tofacitinib. The receptors shown here come from a human donor with alopecia areata.

This clone was counted once. The chain couples TRBV4-3 to TRBJ1-1; 7 nucleotides match TRBD1. The CDR3 length is 14 residues. Germline V gene data show CDR1 as LGHNA and CDR2 as YSLEER. V lost 2 bases to trimming and J lost 5 bases; unmatched junction nucleotides: 5. As DNA, the CDR3 is TGCGCCAGCAGCCAAAGGGGGCGAAAAACTGAAGCTTTCTTT. This sequence encodes CASSQRGRKTEAFF.

The gene calls are TRBV25-1 and TRBJ2-1; no clear D. The V gene's germline CDR1 is MGHDK and CDR2 SYGVNS. The germline V and J ends were trimmed by 1 base and 4 bases, with 8 bases remaining between them. CDR3 size: 14 residues. DNA of the CDR3: TGTGCCAGCAGTGAATTGGCACAGTACAATGAGCAGTTCTTC. Amino acids: CASSELAQYNEQFF.

The J gene is TRBJ2-3, the V gene TRBV7-8; TRBD2 matches at 11 bases. V lost 5 bases, J lost 8 bases, and 6 bases stayed unmatched. The CDR3 length is 14 residues. Germline lookup yields CDR1 SGHVS and CDR2 FQNEAQ. Here the CDR3 reads CASSPIGTSGTQYF. In nucleotides, the CDR3 is TGTGCCAGCAGCCCGATAGGGACTAGCGGTACGCAGTATTTT.

The chain links TRBV30 to TRBJ1-6; D is unresolved. CDR1 is GTSNPN, CDR2 SVGIG, per germline (reference sequence). The ends were cut back, 0 bases at V and 6 bases at J, with 12 bases in the middle. There are 15 residues in the CDR3. The CDR3 DNA sequence: TGTGCCTGGAGTGTACGTCCAGGCTCTAATTCACCCCTCCACTTT. Translated: CAWSVRPGSNSPLHF.

CDR3 region: CSVDRLAGADTQYF. The CDR3 coding sequence is TGCAGCGTAGACCGACTAGCGGGGGCGGATACGCAGTATTTT. This rearrangement joins TRBV29-1 to TRBJ2-3; 12 bases agree with TRBD2. The CDR3 has 14 residues. The germline gives CDR1 SQVTM, CDR2 ANQGSEA. V shed 6 bases, J shed 6 bases, and the junction held 7 bases outside the gene matches.

The chain couples TRBV2 to TRBJ2-1; 12 bases are shared with TRBD1. Looked up from germline, CDR1 is SNHLY and CDR2 is FYNNEI. V lost 7 bases, J lost 9 bases, and 13 bases stayed unmatched. This CDR3 spans 16 amino acids. CDR3 nucleotide sequence: TGTGCCAGCACCTACGACCGGGACAGGGGGCATGCTGAGCAGTTCTTC. This translates into CASTYDRDRGHAEQFF.

This clone occurred a few times. The gene calls are TRBV7-9 and TRBJ2-7; a possible D gene is TRBD1 (6 bases). The V gene's germline CDR1 is SEHNR and CDR2 FQNEAQ (reference sequence). The V end was cut by 6 bases, the J end by 1 base, with 10 bases between. This CDR3 region has 13 residues. CDR3 in amino acids: CASRETGSYEQYF. Written as DNA, the CDR3 is TGTGCCAGCAGGGAGACAGGATCCTACGAGCAGTACTTC.

This clone was detected a few times. This chain links TRBV29-1 with TRBJ2-7; no clear D gene. The CDR3 extends over 12 amino acids. CDR1 is SQVTM, CDR2 ANQGSEA, per germline. Deletions cut 4 bases from V and 4 bases from J, with 11 bases between. The CDR3: CSVVYGAYEQYF. The CDR3 bases are TGCAGCGTTGTGTACGGAGCTTACGAGCAGTACTTC.

V and J are TRBV10-3 and TRBJ2-7, with a weak D call TRBD2 (6 bases). The CDR3 consists of 13 residues. Deletions cut 3 bases from V and 2 bases from J, with 8 bases between. Germline V gene sequence: CDR1 ENHRY, CDR2 SYGVKD. This CDR3 reads CAISDGTPYEQYF. In DNA form, the CDR3 reads TGTGCCATCAGTGACGGGACTCCCTACGAGCAGTACTTC.

The CDR3 loop reads CASSRTSGGAVYNEQFF. The DNA for the CDR3 is TGCGCCAGCAGCCGGACTAGCGGGGGGGCCGTCTACAATGAGCAGTTCTTC. This chain joins TRBV4-3 and TRBJ2-1; TRBD2 agrees at 15 bases. V was pared by 4 bases and J by 3 bases, with 4 bases of the junction left unmatched. Germline V gene sequence: CDR1 LGHNA, CDR2 YSLEER. The CDR3 sequence is 17 residues long.